Sequencing of this T cell receptor (beta chain) was carried out in a study of blood T cell repertoires in COVID-19. As for the study in general: Sample material is recorded as cDNA or gDNA derived from T cells, B-cell-depleted T cells, or PBMCs.

Assay: immunoSEQ multiplex PCR; the TCRdb copy retains only in-frame clones and omits some. The repertoire has about 200,000 clones, about nine tenths of them found once; the top ten carry 4.4%. Germline loops: CDR1 MNHEY, CDR2 SVGAGI. The CDR3 is 15 amino acids. V gave up 6 bases and J gave up 6 bases, with 18 bases separating them. This clone is a singleton in its sample. The sample consisted of peripheral blood. This chain uses TRBV6-5 with TRBJ1-5; D is unclear. This receptor was obtained from a man between 45 and 60 years old with acute or convalescent COVID-19. CDR3: CASRDEARSAQPQHF. The DNA of the CDR3 is TGTGCCAGCAGAGACGAGGCGAGGAGTGCTCAGCCCCAGCATTTT.